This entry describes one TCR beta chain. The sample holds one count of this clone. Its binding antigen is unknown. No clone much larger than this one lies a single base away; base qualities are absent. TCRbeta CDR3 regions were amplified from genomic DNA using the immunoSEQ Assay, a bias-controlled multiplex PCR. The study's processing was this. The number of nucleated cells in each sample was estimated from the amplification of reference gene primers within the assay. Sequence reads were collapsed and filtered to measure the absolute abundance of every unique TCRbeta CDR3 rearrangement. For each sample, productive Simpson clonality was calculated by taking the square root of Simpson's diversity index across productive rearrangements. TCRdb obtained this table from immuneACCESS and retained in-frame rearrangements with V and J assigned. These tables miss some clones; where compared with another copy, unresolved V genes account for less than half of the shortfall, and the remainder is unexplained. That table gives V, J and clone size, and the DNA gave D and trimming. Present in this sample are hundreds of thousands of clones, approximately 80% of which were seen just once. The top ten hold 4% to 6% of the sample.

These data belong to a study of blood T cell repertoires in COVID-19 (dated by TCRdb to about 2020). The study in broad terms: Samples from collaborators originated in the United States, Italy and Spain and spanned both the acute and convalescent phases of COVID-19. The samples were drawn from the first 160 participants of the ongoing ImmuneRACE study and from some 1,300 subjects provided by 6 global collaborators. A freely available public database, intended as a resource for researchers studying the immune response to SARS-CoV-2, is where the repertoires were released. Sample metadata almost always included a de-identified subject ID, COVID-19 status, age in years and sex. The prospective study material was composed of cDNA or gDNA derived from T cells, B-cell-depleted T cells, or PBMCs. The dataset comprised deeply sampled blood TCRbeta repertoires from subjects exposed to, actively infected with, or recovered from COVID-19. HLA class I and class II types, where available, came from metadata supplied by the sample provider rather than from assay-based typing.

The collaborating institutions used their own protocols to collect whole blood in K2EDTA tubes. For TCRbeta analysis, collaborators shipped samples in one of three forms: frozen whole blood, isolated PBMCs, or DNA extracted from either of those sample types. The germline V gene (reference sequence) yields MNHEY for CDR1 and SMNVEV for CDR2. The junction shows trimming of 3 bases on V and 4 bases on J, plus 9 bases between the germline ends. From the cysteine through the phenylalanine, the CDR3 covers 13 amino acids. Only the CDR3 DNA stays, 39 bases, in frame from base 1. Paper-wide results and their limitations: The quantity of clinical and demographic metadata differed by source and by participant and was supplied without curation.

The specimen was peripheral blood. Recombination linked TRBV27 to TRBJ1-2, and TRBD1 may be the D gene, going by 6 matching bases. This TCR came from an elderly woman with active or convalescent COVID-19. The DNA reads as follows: TGTGCCAGCAGTTTCCAACAGGGCTATGGCTACACCTTC. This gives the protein CASSFQQGYGYTF.